What follows are 8 T cell receptor beta chains derived from one specimen sequenced in a study of blood T cell repertoires in COVID-19. Here immunoSEQ multiplex PCR was the method, and the copy in TCRdb shows in-frame clones only, minus some. Among some 200,000 clones, 86% were seen once, and the ten largest hold 7%. The sequencing sample was made of peripheral blood. Every receptor here comes from a woman of 80 years or more in a cohort sampled during active or convalescent COVID-19.

This clone was picked up a small number of times. In DNA, the CDR3 is TGTGCCAGCAGTTTACAGTCGGGACTTAATCAGCCCCAGCATTTT. This gives the protein CASSLQSGLNQPQHF. The chain has TRBV27 and TRBJ1-5, with D maybe TRBD1 (5 bases). The CDR3 spans 15 residues. V was pared by 2 bases and J by 4 bases, with 12 bases between. CDR1 and CDR2 from the germline V gene are MNHEY and SMNVEV (reference sequence).

V gene TRBV19 combines with J gene TRBJ1-4, with 9 bases identical to TRBD1. From germline, CDR1 is LNHDA and CDR2 SQIVND (reference sequence). V was pared by 6 bases and J by 7 bases, with 6 bases of the junction left unmatched. This CDR3 is built from 14 residues. The CDR3 DNA reads TGTGCCAGTAGCAACAGGGGGCTAAGTGAAAAACTGTTTTTT. Translated: CASSNRGLSEKLFF.

The chain combines TRBV19 with TRBJ1-3, with 9 bases aligning to TRBD1. V gave up 5 bases and J gave up 6 bases; unmatched junction bases: 14. Germline V gene lookup returns CDR1 LNHDA and CDR2 SQIVND (reference sequence). CDR3 length: 17 residues. The chain's CDR3 is CASSLSPGQGVANTIYF. The CDR3 nucleotides read TGTGCCAGTAGTCTAAGCCCGGGACAGGGAGTTGCAAACACCATATATTTT.

The chain links TRBV11-2 to TRBJ1-5; the D gene is possibly TRBD1 (5 bases). Germline CDR1 is SGHAT and CDR2 is FQNNGV. V shed 0 bases and J shed 4 bases, with 7 bases lying between them. The CDR3 contains 14 residues. Here the CDR3 DNA reads TGTGCCAGCAGCTTAGAGGGGCAGAATCAGCCCCAGCATTTT. Protein: CASSLEGQNQPQHF. Complete variable domain (other parts from reference TRBV11-2 and TRBJ1-5): EAGVAQSPRYKIIEKRQSVAFWCNPISGHATLYWYQQILGQGPKLLIQFQNNGVVDDSQLPKDRFSAERLKGVDSTLKIQPAKLEDSAVYLCASSLEGQNQPQHFGDGTRLSIL.

The rearrangement joins TRBV4-1 to TRBJ2-3; TRBD2 might be the D (6 bases). V dropped 2 bases and J dropped 2 bases, with 14 bases sitting between them. This CDR3 region has 16 residues. Germline V CDR1 and CDR2: MGHRA, YSYEKL. The CDR3 loop is CASSQPTGLSTDTQYF. CDR3 DNA: TGCGCCAGCAGCCAACCGACGGGACTTTCCACAGATACGCAGTATTTT.

V gene TRBV3-1 (or the pseudogene TRBV3-2) combines with J gene TRBJ1-5; D remains unclear. This CDR3 spans 14 amino acids. V was cut by 0 bases and J by 11 bases, with 14 bases left in between. In germline, CDR1 is LGHDT, CDR2 YNNKEL (reference sequence). The CDR3 sequence: CASSQDLEAAAQHF. In DNA, the CDR3 is TGTGCCAGCAGCCAAGATTTAGAGGCCGCAGCCCAGCATTTT.

The V call is TRBV18, the J call TRBJ1-1; 7 bases match TRBD1. Losses at the gene ends were 6 bases for V and 0 bases for J; bases not matched to a gene: 10. This CDR3 is built from 16 residues. The germline V gene encodes CDR1 KGHSH and CDR2 LQKENI. CDR3 sequence: CASSQGGFGMNTEAFF. DNA of the CDR3: TGTGCCAGCTCTCAAGGGGGCTTTGGGATGAACACTGAAGCTTTCTTT.

The count of this clone is one. The chain employs TRBV9 and TRBJ2-3; a weak D match, TRBD2 (5 bases). The V and J ends lost 6 bases and 4 bases respectively, with 18 bases between them. This CDR3 is 15 amino acids long. Germline V gene data show CDR1 as SGDLS and CDR2 as YYNGEE. CDR3 sequence: CASNLGLESPDTQYF. The CDR3 DNA follows: TGTGCCAGCAACCTCGGACTCGAGAGTCCAGATACGCAGTATTTT.